A selection of T cell receptor beta chains follows, all from one sample in a study of blood T cell repertoires in COVID-19. Repertoires were generated with immunoSEQ multiplex PCR, while TCRdb's copy carries only in-frame clones and drops some. The sample carries some 100,000 clones, over 80% recorded once. What was sequenced was peripheral blood. The receptors derive from a human donor with active COVID-19. The donor label of this sample is uncertain. The CDR3 runs from the conserved cysteine through the conserved F or W. The order of the fields is D gene, V gene, clone size, J gene, CDR3 length, CDR3 DNA, CDR3 protein. D genes are given only for firm matches. Expanded clones get a size class; other rows say once, few or many, or leave the size out.

TRBD1	TRBV19	NA	TRBJ2-7	15	TGTGCCAGTAGTACGGGACAGGTGGGCTCCTACGAGCAGTACTTC	CASSTGQVGSYEQYF
TRBD1	TRBV11-1	NA	TRBJ1-1	14	TGTGCCAGCAGCTTACAGGGGGGGAACACTGAAGCTTTCTTT	CASSLQGGNTEAFF
TRBD1	TRBV2	NA	TRBJ1-1	11	TGTGCCAGCAGGGGACAGAGGGGAGCTTTCTTT	CASRGQRGAFF
TRBD1	TRBV9	NA	TRBJ1-3	17	TGTGCCAGCAGTACCCGGGACAGGGACTTGTCTGGAAACACCATATATTTT	CASSTRDRDLSGNTIYF
NA	TRBV5-6	NA	TRBJ1-3	14	TGTGCCAGCAGCGCCCAGGGCAGTGGAAACACCATATATTTT	CASSAQGSGNTIYF
NA	TRBV6-6	NA	TRBJ1-2	16	TGTGCCAGCAGTTCGGTCCCTCCGAGTACTAACTATGGCTACACCTTC	CASSSVPPSTNYGYTF
TRBD1	TRBV6-1	once	TRBJ1-5	14	TGTGCCAGCAGTGACAGGGGGCTCTATCAGCCCCAGCATTTT	CASSDRGLYQPQHF
TRBD1	TRBV14	NA	TRBJ1-1	16	TGTGCCAGCAGCTTCGGACAGGGGGAGAAGAACACTGAAGCTTTCTTT	CASSFGQGEKNTEAFF
TRBD1	TRBV6-1	NA	TRBJ2-6	20	TGTGCCAGCAGTGAAGACCCCCAGGGGGCTTATAGCTCTGGGGCCAACGTCCTGACTTTC	CASSEDPQGAYSSGANVLTF
TRBD1	TRBV28	NA	TRBJ1-6	14	TGTGCCAGCAACCCGACAGGGTTAAATTCACCCCTCCACTTT	CASNPTGLNSPLHF
NA	TRBV19	NA	TRBJ2-5	14	TGTGCCAGTAGTTTCACCCAGGGATTGGAGACCCAGTACTTC	CASSFTQGLETQYF
TRBD2	TRBV5-1	NA	TRBJ2-3	17	TGCGCCAGCAGCTCCGGGACTAGCGGGGGGGACACAGATACGCAGTATTTT	CASSSGTSGGDTDTQYF
TRBD1	TRBV12-3/TRBV12-4	NA	TRBJ2-7	12	TGTGCCAGCAGCCGGACAGGGTCGCAGCAGTACTTC	CASSRTGSQQYF
TRBD1	TRBV29-1	NA	TRBJ2-7	17	TGCAGCGTTGAAGAAGAAACCGGGACAGAAATTATATACGAGCAGTACTTC	CSVEEETGTEIIYEQYF
NA	TRBV19	NA	TRBJ2-7	13	TGTGCCAGTAGTACGACACCCTCCTACGAGCAGTACTTC	CASSTTPSYEQYF
TRBD1	TRBV2	NA	TRBJ1-4	15	TGTGCCAGCAGTTGGACAGGGGCAACTAATGAAAAACTGTTTTTT	CASSWTGATNEKLFF
TRBD2	TRBV27	NA	TRBJ2-2	17	TGTGCCAGCAGTCCCGATTGGGAAGCGGGGGGGATCGGGGAGCTGTTTTTT	CASSPDWEAGGIGELFF
NA	TRBV5-1	NA	TRBJ2-3	16	TGCGCCAGCAGGGCAGGACAGTCCGCTAGCACAGATACGCAGTATTTT	CASRAGQSASTDTQYF
NA	TRBV25-1	NA	TRBJ1-2	14	TGTGCCAGCAGTGAAGACAGGTTTAACTATGGCTACACCTTC	CASSEDRFNYGYTF
TRBD2	TRBV4-2	once	TRBJ2-1	12	TGTGCCAGCAGCCAGTCTAGCGGTACGCAGTTCTTC	CASSQSSGTQFF
TRBD1	TRBV11-2	NA	TRBJ1-5	14	TGTGCCAGCAGCCGGGACAGACTCAATCAGCCCCAGCATTTT	CASSRDRLNQPQHF
NA	TRBV1	NA	TRBJ2-2	15	TGCACCAGCGTCCGGGTGGCCTGGGAGACCGGGGAGCTGTTTTTT	CTSVRVAWETGELFF
TRBD1	TRBV27	NA	TRBJ1-1	14	TGTGCCAGCAGTTTCTCGCTTCCAGGGGGCGAAGCTTTCTTT	CASSFSLPGGEAFF
TRBD1	TRBV11-3	once	TRBJ2-5	16	TGTGCCAGCAGCCCCGGACAGGGCGAGTCCGTAGAGACCCAGTACTTC	CASSPGQGESVETQYF
TRBD2	TRBV24-1	few	TRBJ2-1	16	TGTGCCACCAGTGATATTAGCGGGGGGGATTACAATGAGCAGTTCTTC	CATSDISGGDYNEQFF
TRBD2	TRBV5-5	NA	TRBJ2-5	15	TGTGCCAGCAGCTTCGTACGGGGGGGTCAAGAGACCCAGTACTTC	CASSFVRGGQETQYF
TRBD2	TRBV24-1	NA	TRBJ2-1	15	TGTGCCACCAGTCTAGCGGGGGGGGCCTACAATGAGCAGTTCTTC	CATSLAGGAYNEQFF
NA	TRBV5-1	once	TRBJ2-7	17	TGCGCCAGCAGCTTGGCAGAGAAGGACCCGGAGGCCTACGAGCAGTACTTC	CASSLAEKDPEAYEQYF
NA	TRBV19	NA	TRBJ1-1	15	TGTGCCAGTAGACTGACCGGAGGGGCGAACACTGAAGCTTTCTTT	CASRLTGGANTEAFF
NA	TRBV4-2	NA	TRBJ1-2	15	TGTGCCAGCAGCCCATCACAGGGCTCAGGTGAGGGCTACACCTTC	CASSPSQGSGEGYTF
TRBD1	TRBV10-3	NA	TRBJ1-3	13	TGTGCCATCACCGAGGGACGGGACAGTACCATATATTTT	CAITEGRDSTIYF
NA	TRBV5-8	NA	TRBJ1-4	16	TGTGCCAGCAGCTTGGCCGGTGTCACGGGGGATGAAAAACTGTTTTTT	CASSLAGVTGDEKLFF
TRBD1	TRBV15	NA	TRBJ1-5	14	TGTGCCACCAGTGGACAGGGGGTTCGTCAGCCCCAGCATTTT	CATSGQGVRQPQHF
TRBD1	TRBV19	NA	TRBJ1-1	13	TGTGCCAGTAGCCCCGACAGGGGGGCTGAAGCTTTCTTT	CASSPDRGAEAFF
NA	TRBV7-8	few	TRBJ2-1	13	TGTGCCAGCAGCTTTAGCCCCTCGGATGAGCAGTTCTTC	CASSFSPSDEQFF
NA	TRBV19	NA	TRBJ1-4	16	TGTGCCAGTAGTATAGATCACAGGATTAGGAATGAAAAACTGTTTTTT	CASSIDHRIRNEKLFF
NA	TRBV19	NA	TRBJ2-2	17	TGTGCCAGTGGGTCAGCCTCGCTGGAGACGAACACCGGGGAGCTGTTTTTT	CASGSASLETNTGELFF
TRBD2	TRBV27	NA	TRBJ2-3	14	TGTGCCATCGGACTAGCGGGGTTCACAGATACGCAGTATTTT	CAIGLAGFTDTQYF
TRBD2	TRBV4-1	NA	TRBJ2-1	17	TGCGCCAGCAGCCAAGACCAGGGACTAGCGGGGAGTAATGAGCAGTTCTTC	CASSQDQGLAGSNEQFF
NA	TRBV5-4	NA	TRBJ1-1	11	TGTGCCAGCAGTTTAAACACTGAAGCTTTCTTT	CASSLNTEAFF
TRBD1	TRBV6-1	NA	TRBJ2-5	16	TGTGCCAGCAGTGAATTTGGGGGGACAGGGGCGGAGACCCAGTACTTC	CASSEFGGTGAETQYF
TRBD1	TRBV7-8	NA	TRBJ1-6	16	TGTGCCAGCAGCTCAGGGACAGGGGAGGAGGATTCACCCCTCCACTTT	CASSSGTGEEDSPLHF
NA	TRBV7-5	NA	TRBJ2-1	15	TGTGTCAGAAGCACCCCGACTACCTCCTACAATGAGCAGTTCTTC	CVRSTPTTSYNEQFF
NA	TRBV6-6	NA	TRBJ1-5	15	TGTGCCAGCAGCGCCCATTCGGCGGCTAATCAGCCCCAGCATTTT	CASSAHSAANQPQHF
TRBD1	TRBV6-2/TRBV6-3	NA	TRBJ1-2	16	TGTGCCAGCAGTTACGGCAGGGGGCCTCAGAGCTATGGCTACACCTTC	CASSYGRGPQSYGYTF
TRBD1	TRBV19	NA	TRBJ1-1	13	TGTGCCAGTAGTACCAAGACAGGGACTGAAGCTTTCTTT	CASSTKTGTEAFF
NA	TRBV4-1	NA	TRBJ2-7	14	TGCGCCAGCAGCCAATTAGGGGGTCCGGGGGAGCAGTACTTC	CASSQLGGPGEQYF
NA	TRBV9	NA	TRBJ2-5	12	TGTGCCAGCAGCCCCACTCCGGGGACCCAGTACTTC	CASSPTPGTQYF
TRBD1	TRBV12-3/TRBV12-4	NA	TRBJ1-1	13	TGTGCCAGCACCCGGACAGGGAACACTGAAGCTTTCTTT	CASTRTGNTEAFF
TRBD2	TRBV2	NA	TRBJ2-1	16	TGTGCCAGCAGTGATCCTGCGGGGGGTCCCTACAATGAGCAGTTCTTC	CASSDPAGGPYNEQFF
NA	TRBV5-1	NA	TRBJ1-4	14	TGCGCCAGCAGGCTTACGGGGGACGATGAAAAACTGTTTTTT	CASRLTGDDEKLFF
TRBD1	TRBV2	NA	TRBJ1-5	18	TGTGCCAGCAGTGAAGCGTTACCGGGACAGGGGCGAGTGCAGCCCCAGCATTTT	CASSEALPGQGRVQPQHF
NA	TRBV19	NA	TRBJ2-6	16	TGTGCCAGTAGAGGAAGCGGATTCGCTGGGGCCAACGTCCTGACTTTC	CASRGSGFAGANVLTF
NA	TRBV19	NA	TRBJ1-1	16	TGTGCCAGTAGTCCCCGACCCAGGAGGTTGGGCACTGAAGCTTTCTTT	CASSPRPRRLGTEAFF
NA	TRBV12-3/TRBV12-4	NA	TRBJ2-7	13	TGTGCCAGCAGTTTCGGAGGAGTCTACGAGCAGTACTTC	CASSFGGVYEQYF
TRBD1	TRBV5-4	NA	TRBJ2-1	15	TGTGCCAGCAGCATCCGGGACAGGGACTACAATGAGCAGTTCTTC	CASSIRDRDYNEQFF
TRBD1	TRBV7-6	NA	TRBJ2-7	16	TGTGCCAGCAGCCCTACATGGACAGGGAAATCCTACGAGCAGTACTTC	CASSPTWTGKSYEQYF
TRBD1	TRBV27	NA	TRBJ1-1	14	TGTGCCAGCAGCCACCGGGACAGGGGGGCTGAAGCTTTCTTT	CASSHRDRGAEAFF
NA	TRBV7-2	NA	TRBJ2-2	15	TGTGCCAGCAGCTTAGTGGCTTCGAACACCGGGGAGCTGTTTTTT	CASSLVASNTGELFF